A selection of T cell receptor beta chains follows, all from one sample in a study of blood T cell repertoires in COVID-19. Here immunoSEQ multiplex PCR was the method, and the copy in TCRdb shows in-frame clones only, minus some. The top ten clones hold around 0.93% of a sample with around 310,000 clones, 85% to 90% of them seen once. Input material: peripheral blood. The receptors shown here come from a woman aged 40 to 50 with COVID-19, enrolled during active disease. CDR3s leave out the opening cysteine and the closing phenylalanine or tryptophan.

v_gene,CDR3aa
TRBV21-1,ASSKKGGQGADQPQH
TRBV6-1,ASSESEQREQF
TRBV28,ASSLVGGPSYEQY
TRBV9,ASGTGIYEQY
TRBV23-1,ASSPTRSGSSKNIQY
TRBV6-6,ASKNPGAINTGELF
TRBV27,ASSLRGQGAHANQPQH
TRBV2,ASSRDRLATNEKLF
TRBV28,ASRAGGEGNTIY
TRBV9,ASGQGVSPLH
TRBV5-4,ASSLVETNEAF
TRBV29-1,SSEPGDNQPQH
TRBV7-6,ASSLRTGANVLT
TRBV4-3,ASSQDSSPLH